Listed here are 32 T cell receptor beta chains from one sample, sequenced in a study of blood T cell repertoires in COVID-19. The repertoire was sequenced with immunoSEQ multiplex PCR; TCRdb's copy has only in-frame clones and lacks some. The sample lists some 120,000 clones; roughly 88% were seen once. The material sequenced was peripheral blood. All receptors derive from a woman between 50 and 59 years old with active or convalescent COVID-19.

The J gene is TRBJ1-1, the V gene TRBV28; possible D gene TRBD1, 6 bases. This CDR3 region has 15 residues. Trimming stripped 2 bases from V and 9 bases from J, with 19 bases between. Per the germline V gene, CDR1 is MDHEN and CDR2 is SYDVKM. CDR3 bases: TGTGCCAGCAGTTTACGGGGGGCGCTCGGGTATAAAGCTTTCTTT. Translated: CASSLRGALGYKAFF.

V is TRBV12-3 or TRBV12-4 and J is TRBJ1-1; perhaps TRBD1 as D (6 bases). The CDR3 is 13 residues long. V shed 7 bases and J shed 9 bases, with 18 bases lying between them. CDR3 coding DNA: TGTGCCAGCACACTCCCCGGGACAATTAAAGCTTTCTTT. Amino acids: CASTLPGTIKAFF.

The rearrangement links TRBV5-4 to TRBJ1-2; TRBD1 might be the D (5 bases). The CDR3 consists of 13 residues. The ends were cut back, 5 bases at V and 2 bases at J, with 10 bases in the middle. Looked up from germline, CDR1 is SGHNT and CDR2 is YYREEE (reference sequence). CDR3 sequence (DNA): TGTGCCAGCAGGCCGACAGTAAACTATGGCTACACCTTC. Protein sequence: CASRPTVNYGYTF. The whole variable domain, remainder taken from reference TRBV5-4 and TRBJ1-2, is ETGVTQSPTHLIKTRGQQVTLRCSSQSGHNTVSWYQQALGQGPQFIFQYYREEENGRGNFPPRFSGLQFPNYSSELNVNALELDDSALYLCASRPTVNYGYTFGSGTRLTVV.

The V call is TRBV6-1, the J call TRBJ1-1; possible D gene TRBD1, 5 bases. CDR1 and CDR2 (germline): MNHNS, SASEGT. V lost 0 bases, J lost 1 base, and 9 bases lay in between. The CDR3 has 15 residues. The CDR3 DNA reads as TGTGCCAGCAGTGAAGCGGGGCGGCGGAACACTGAAGCTTTCTTT. Translated, it gives CASSEAGRRNTEAFF.

This chain connects TRBV19 to TRBJ1-4; 9 bases align to TRBD1. This CDR3 contains 15 residues. Germline V gene sequence: CDR1 LNHDA, CDR2 SQIVND (reference sequence). Trimming removed 5 bases from V and 5 bases from J; junction bases left unmatched: 6. CDR3: CASSAHDRGNEKLFF. CDR3 DNA: TGTGCCAGTAGTGCCCACGACAGGGGGAATGAAAAACTGTTTTTT.

This chain links TRBV28 with TRBJ2-7; 9 nucleotides line up with TRBD1. The CDR3 loop spans 15 amino acids. Germline CDR1 reads MDHEN; CDR2 reads SYDVKM. The V segment lost 4 bases and the J segment 3 bases; nucleotides outside the gene matches: 7. The CDR3 here is CASSSSGQGIYEQYF. In nucleotides, the CDR3 is TGTGCCAGCAGTTCCTCTGGACAGGGGATCTACGAGCAGTACTTC. Using reference TRBV28 and TRBJ2-7 for the parts outside the CDR3, the full variable domain is DVKVTQSSRYLVKRTGEKVFLECVQDMDHENMFWYRQDPGLGLRLIYFSYDVKMKEKGDIPEGYSVSREKKERFSLILESASTNQTSMYLCASSSSGQGIYEQYFGPGTRLTVT.

This chain links TRBV28 with TRBJ1-6; TRBD1 matches 7 bases. The CDR3 has 15 amino acids. Germline V lookup: CDR1 MDHEN, CDR2 SYDVKM. Trimming cost V 6 bases and J 7 bases; bases outside gene matches: 9. The CDR3 is CASSDYGTANSPLHF. DNA for the CDR3: TGTGCCAGCAGCGATTATGGGACAGCGAATTCACCCCTCCACTTT. The variable domain in full, completed from reference TRBV28 and TRBJ1-6, reads DVKVTQSSRYLVKRTGEKVFLECVQDMDHENMFWYRQDPGLGLRLIYFSYDVKMKEKGDIPEGYSVSREKKERFSLILESASTNQTSMYLCASSDYGTANSPLHFGNGTRLTVT.

The chain carries TRBV5-5 and TRBJ2-5, with TRBD2 matching 13 bases. The ends lost 3 bases at V and 5 bases at J; junction bases unmatched: 4. CDR3 length: 15 residues. CDR1 SGHKS and CDR2 YYEKEE come from the germline V gene (reference sequence). The CDR3 spells CASSYGLAGAETQYF. The DNA for the CDR3 is TGTGCCAGCAGCTACGGACTAGCGGGAGCGGAGACCCAGTACTTC.

This clone was observed a single time. The chain couples TRBV5-1 to TRBJ1-1; D is undetermined. Trimming took 2 bases from V and 2 from J, leaving 10 bases between them. This CDR3 is 14 amino acids long. CDR1 is SGHRS, CDR2 YFSETQ, per germline. CDR3 region: CASSFGSGNTEAFF. The CDR3 DNA sequence: TGCGCCAGCAGCTTTGGTAGCGGAAACACTGAAGCTTTCTTT.

The chain uses TRBV2 and TRBJ2-3; 10 nucleotides match TRBD2. Germline trimming cut 8 bases from V and 3 bases from J; bases unmatched to any gene: 8. There are 15 residues in the CDR3. Germline CDR1 and CDR2: SNHLY and FYNNEI. In nucleotides, the CDR3 is TGTGCCAGCTCTAGCGGGAGAGATATAACAGATACGCAGTATTTT. Protein: CASSSGRDITDTQYF.

V gene TRBV3-1 (or the pseudogene TRBV3-2) combines with J gene TRBJ1-2, with 8 bases matching TRBD1. This CDR3 comprises 15 residues. Germline loops: CDR1 LGHDT, CDR2 YNNKEL (reference sequence). V gave up 2 bases and J gave up 6 bases; unmatched junction bases: 8. CDR3 loop: CASSQTGQGRDGYTF. CDR3 coding DNA: TGTGCCAGCAGCCAAACCGGACAGGGAAGAGATGGCTACACCTTC.

CDR3 sequence: CASSLNRVNTEAFF. The CDR3 bases are TGTGCCAGCAGTCTCAACAGGGTGAACACTGAAGCTTTCTTT. The chain joins TRBV27 to TRBJ1-1; D perhaps matches TRBD1 (6 bases). The V end was cut by 5 bases, the J end by 0 bases, with 10 bases between. The germline CDR1 and CDR2 sequences are MNHEY and SMNVEV (reference sequence). This CDR3 is built from 14 residues.

This chain joins TRBV12-3 or TRBV12-4 and TRBJ1-4; weak D call: TRBD1 (5 bases). V lost 4 bases to trimming and J lost 8 bases, with 8 bases between them. The CDR3 is made up of 12 amino acids. DNA for the CDR3: TGTGCCAGCAGTTCGCCAGGGGAAAAACTGTTTTTT. Translating gives CASSSPGEKLFF.

V gene TRBV19 combines with J gene TRBJ1-5; 7 positions match TRBD1. The CDR3 has 18 amino acids. Trimming at V came to 0 bases and at J to 0 bases, leaving 8 bases not matched to a gene. Per germline, CDR1 LNHDA and CDR2 SQIVND (reference sequence). The CDR3 coding sequence is TGTGCCAGTAGTATAGAACAGGGGTCCGGCCTTAGCAATCAGCCCCAGCATTTT. It yields the protein CASSIEQGSGLSNQPQHF.

This clone was observed a single time. The identical CDR3 is also encoded by other nucleotide sequences in the sample. V gene TRBV6-5 combines with J gene TRBJ2-7, with D tentatively TRBD2 (5 bases). The CDR3 consists of 12 residues. V was trimmed by 0 bases and J by 6 bases, leaving 6 bases between them. Germline-derived CDR1 and CDR2 are MNHEY and SVGAGI. The CDR3 loop is CASSYSGGEQYF. For the CDR3, the DNA is TGTGCCAGCAGTTACTCAGGAGGCGAGCAGTACTTC.

The rearrangement links TRBV15 to TRBJ2-1, with D possibly TRBD2 on 5 matching bases. CDR3 length equals 15 residues. The germline CDR1 and CDR2 sequences are LNHNV and YYDKDF (reference sequence). Trimming removed 3 bases from V and 8 bases from J, with 17 bases in between. The CDR3 loop is CATSRPGSGGDEQFF. CDR3 DNA sequence: TGTGCCACCAGCAGGCCGGGATCAGGTGGGGATGAGCAGTTCTTC.

V is TRBV4-3 and J is TRBJ2-7, with D possibly being TRBD1 (5 bases). Trimming removed 1 base at V and 5 bases at J, with 18 bases between. This CDR3 spans 16 amino acids. Germline assignment: CDR1 LGHNA and CDR2 YSLEER. The CDR3 region is CASSQGSGQGNHEQYF. Written as DNA, the CDR3 is TGCGCCAGCAGCCAAGGGAGTGGGCAGGGAAACCACGAGCAGTACTTC.

J is TRBJ1-1 and V is TRBV28; D perhaps matches TRBD1 (6 bases). Deletions cut 6 bases from V and 1 base from J, with 12 bases between. The germline gives CDR1 MDHEN, CDR2 SYDVKM. The CDR3 has 14 residues. CDR3 sequence: CASRSGTPNTEAFF. The DNA for the CDR3 is TGTGCCAGCAGATCAGGGACACCGAACACTGAAGCTTTCTTT.

The V call is TRBV10-1, the J call TRBJ2-7, with 7 positions matching TRBD2. Unmatched junction bases numbered 14, after V lost 5 bases and J lost 4 bases. The CDR3 contains 16 residues. Germline V CDR1 and CDR2: WNHNN, SYGVQD (reference sequence). Written as DNA, the CDR3 is TGCGCCAGCAGTCCACTTCTGGGAGGGCCTTGGTACGAGCAGTACTTC. Protein product: CASSPLLGGPWYEQYF.

The V gene is TRBV28, the J gene TRBJ2-3; weak D call: TRBD1 (6 bases). Trimming removed 7 bases at V and 7 bases at J, with 15 bases between. Germline CDR1 reads MDHEN; CDR2 reads SYDVKM. This CDR3 contains 13 residues. The CDR3 DNA reads as TGTGCCAGCATCGGGCAGGGGTTAAATACGCAGTATTTT. As protein: CASIGQGLNTQYF. The variable domain in full, with the rest retrieved from reference TRBV28 and TRBJ2-3, is DVKVTQSSRYLVKRTGEKVFLECVQDMDHENMFWYRQDPGLGLRLIYFSYDVKMKEKGDIPEGYSVSREKKERFSLILESASTNQTSMYLCASIGQGLNTQYFGPGTRLTVL.

This clone was counted between two and nine times. The rearrangement links TRBV20-1 to TRBJ2-1, with TRBD2 matching 8 bases. The CDR3 covers 10 residues. Germline V gene data show CDR1 as DFQATT and CDR2 as SNEGSKA (reference sequence). The trim removed 6 bases at V and 13 bases at J, leaving 5 bases unmatched. For the CDR3, the DNA is TGCAGTGCCCTGAGGACTAGCCAGTTCTTC. Its translation is CSALRTSQFF.

The rearrangement links TRBV4-3 to TRBJ2-2, with 7 bases lining up with TRBD2. The germline V gene encodes CDR1 LGHNA and CDR2 YSLEER. J was trimmed by 1 base and V by 0 bases; bases with no gene match: 14. CDR3 length: 20 residues. CDR3 loop: CASSQESLLGGWGNTGELFF. The CDR3, as DNA: TGCGCCAGCAGCCAAGAGTCCCTTCTCGGGGGGTGGGGGAACACCGGGGAGCTGTTTTTT.

The rearrangement links TRBV5-4 to TRBJ2-1; tentatively, D is TRBD1 (6 bases). The CDR3 is 16 amino acids. The V gene's germline CDR1 is SGHNT and CDR2 YYREEE (reference sequence). V was cut by 1 base and J by 5 bases, with 16 bases left in between. CDR3 sequence reads: CASSLLTGTNDNEQFF. The CDR3 DNA sequence: TGTGCCAGCAGCTTGTTGACCGGGACAAACGACAATGAGCAGTTCTTC.

The rearrangement links TRBV19 to TRBJ2-1, with a tentative D call TRBD2 (6 bases). V dropped 7 bases and J dropped 8 bases, with 15 bases sitting between them. The V gene's germline CDR1 is LNHDA and CDR2 SQIVND (reference sequence). The CDR3 has 13 residues. The CDR3 sequence is CASTGPRGDEQFF. The DNA for the CDR3 is TGTGCCAGTACAGGCCCGCGGGGCGATGAGCAGTTCTTC.

The chain carries TRBV6-6 and TRBJ2-7, with D tentatively TRBD1 (5 bases). Germline values: CDR1 MNHNY, CDR2 SVGAGI (reference sequence). The CDR3 is 16 residues long. The V end lost 0 bases, the J end lost 0 bases, and 12 bases lay between the germline ends. The CDR3 DNA reads TGTGCCAGCAGTTACTCTCGTGGGGCGCCCTCCTACGAGCAGTACTTC. Its protein is CASSYSRGAPSYEQYF.

This chain connects TRBV6-2 or TRBV6-3 to TRBJ1-5; 7 positions match TRBD1. Germline trimming cut 5 bases from V and 5 bases from J; bases unmatched to any gene: 6. The CDR3 has 14 residues. Germline V lookup: CDR1 MNHEY, CDR2 SVGEGT. The CDR3: CASSRQGVDQPQHF. The CDR3 DNA sequence: TGTGCCAGCAGTAGACAGGGTGTAGATCAGCCCCAGCATTTT.

This chain uses TRBV14 with TRBJ2-3; the match to TRBD1 covers 7 bases. The V segment lost 1 base and the J segment 2 bases; nucleotides outside the gene matches: 6. Germline values: CDR1 SGHDN, CDR2 FVKESK. The CDR3 has 16 amino acids. CDR3 sequence: CASSQGGQTFTDTQYF. The CDR3 coding sequence is TGTGCCAGCAGCCAAGGGGGACAGACCTTCACAGATACGCAGTATTTT.

The genes are TRBV11-2 and TRBJ2-1, with D perhaps matching TRBD2 (5 bases). This CDR3 spans 15 amino acids. Trimming took 11 bases from V and 10 from J, leaving 27 bases between them. Germline V gene sequence: CDR1 SGHAT, CDR2 FQNNGV. The CDR3 coding sequence is TGTGCCCGCCCGGGCGGACTGGGAGAGGGCAGGGAGCAGTTCTTC. Its translation: CARPGGLGEGREQFF.

The chain uses TRBV4-3 and TRBJ2-3, with D tentatively TRBD1 (6 bases). Trimming left V 3 bases short and J 9 bases short, with 10 bases between. The CDR3 sequence is 12 residues long. CDR1 and CDR2 (germline): LGHNA, YSLEER. CDR3 nucleotide sequence: TGCGCCAGCAGCCAGGATAGGGGGACGCAGTATTTT. The encoded protein is CASSQDRGTQYF.

This clone has only a few counts. The CDR3 reads CASRPSGNTGELFF. The CDR3 coding sequence is TGTGCCAGCAGGCCTAGCGGGAACACCGGGGAGCTGTTTTTT. The chain links TRBV27 to TRBJ2-2; 7 bases agree with TRBD2. With 6 bases clipped from V and 1 base from J, the junction kept 2 bases outside the gene matches. Germline lookup yields CDR1 MNHEY and CDR2 SMNVEV (reference sequence). There are 14 residues in the CDR3.

The J gene is TRBJ2-2, the V gene TRBV7-2; 8 bases match TRBD1. Germline assignment: CDR1 SGHTA and CDR2 FQGNSA. The V segment lost 5 bases and the J segment 3 bases; nucleotides outside the gene matches: 5. The CDR3 has 15 residues. The CDR3 reads CASSRGQGDTGELFF. The CDR3, as DNA: TGTGCCAGCAGCAGAGGACAGGGCGACACCGGGGAGCTGTTTTTT.

This clone appeared a single time. The rearrangement joins TRBV30 to TRBJ2-5; tentative D call: TRBD2 (5 bases). V lost 3 bases and J lost 4, with 15 bases in between. CDR1 is GTSNPN, CDR2 SVGIG, per germline (reference sequence). The CDR3 is made up of 14 amino acids. This CDR3 is CAWSPGSPGETQYF. The CDR3, as DNA: TGTGCCTGGAGCCCGGGGAGTCCGGGAGAGACCCAGTACTTC.